This TCR beta chain is from a study of CD8+ T cells in alopecia areata. On the study more broadly: Patients took tofacitinib for 6 to 18 months, followed by 6 drug-free months.

Whole-study findings and limits: Alphabeta T cells residing in normal skin are also sequenced in scalp samples.

RNA extraction was followed by reverse transcription into cDNA, which acted as the sequencing template. Using immunoSEQ multiplex PCR, the repertoire was profiled, and TCRdb retains in-frame clones only, with some absent. In the table there are roughly 16,000 clones, 50% to 75% of which are singletons. This clone was seen more than once but under ten times. Antigen: not known. Both peripheral blood and punch biopsies of lesional scalp skin were obtained from patients who had alopecia areata. The CDR3 loop spans 12 amino acids. Germline V gives CDR1 MGHDK, CDR2 SYGVNS. The ends were cut back, 0 bases at V and 7 bases at J, with 4 bases in the middle.

Material for sequencing was skin. The V call is TRBV25-1, the J call TRBJ2-1; no clear D. The sequence came from a human donor with alopecia areata. CDR3: CASSEYVNEQFF. The CDR3 DNA reads TGTGCCAGCAGTGAATATGTAAATGAGCAGTTCTTC.